In its sample, the clone carrying this TCR beta chain was seen many times. Second doses at about 4 or about 12 weeks were pooled. CDR1 and CDR2 from the germline V gene are MGHRA and YSYEKL. The CDR3 spans 16 residues. Between the trimmed V and J ends, which lost 7 bases and 1 base, there was a span of 19 bases. Using immunoSEQ multiplex PCR, the repertoire was profiled, and TCRdb retains in-frame clones only, with some absent. Among some 110,000 clones, more than 80% were seen once, and the ten largest hold 3.5% to 4.5%. The sample originates from a study of T cell responses to AZD1222 COVID-19 vaccine.

Sequenced material: peripheral blood, taken 28 days after the second AZD1222 dose. This clonotype was obtained from an adult who received the AZD1222 COVID-19 vaccine. The rearrangement uses TRBV4-1 and TRBJ1-2; no reliable D call. The CDR3 is CASTTRSRSINYGYTF. Written as DNA, the CDR3 is TGCGCCAGCACCACGAGGTCGCGAAGCATTAACTATGGCTACACCTTC.